Here is one TCR beta chain with its context. The antigen remains undetermined. This entry comes from a study of glioma-infiltrating T cells after dendritic cell vaccination. Study findings and constraints: Survival was not directly related to TCR clonality in these patients.

The immunoSEQ assay amplified TCRB CDR3 from up to about 2 ug DNA. Amplification used 60 V beta primers and 13 J beta primers. Sequencing used immunoSEQ multiplex PCR; TCRdb keeps in-frame clones, though not all of them. The data show approximately 100,000 clones, 75% to 85% seen once. The CDR3 totals 15 residues. The V and J ends lost 4 bases and 1 base, in that order; junction bases with no gene match: 2. The V gene's germline CDR1 is SNHLY and CDR2 FYNNEI. The chain uses TRBV2 and TRBJ2-2; the match to TRBD2 covers 8 bases. The source is a human donor with glioblastoma. Sequences were derived from blood, sampled before dendritic cell vaccination. This CDR3 is CASSVRGGNTGELFF. The CDR3 region has the DNA TGTGCCAGCAGTGTACGGGGGGGGAACACCGGGGAGCTGTTTTTT. Together with reference TRBV2 and TRBJ2-2, the CDR3 gives the full variable domain: EPEVTQTPSHQVTQMGQEVILRCVPISNHLYFYWYRQILGQKVEFLVSFYNNEISEKSEIFDDQFSVERPDGSNFTLKIRSTKLEDSAMYFCASSVRGGNTGELFFGEGSRLTVL.